These T cell receptor beta chains were read from a single sample in a study of immune evolution from preneoplasia to lung adenocarcinoma. Using immunoSEQ multiplex PCR, the repertoire was profiled, and TCRdb retains in-frame clones only, with some absent. The sample has tens of thousands of clones, 65% to 80% seen once. Material for sequencing was FFPE invasive lung adenocarcinoma tissue. All receptors come from a person in their sixties or seventies with lung adenocarcinoma. CDR3s include the opening cysteine and the closing phenylalanine or tryptophan. The order of the fields is CDR3 protein, CDR3 DNA, J gene, clone size, D gene, V gene. D genes are given only for firm matches. Expanded clones are given a class, and other clones once, few, many or no size at all.

CDR3aa: CASQTGANVLTF
CDR3nt: TGTGCCAGCCAAACTGGGGCCAACGTCCTGACTTTC
j_gene: TRBJ2-6
abundance: .
d_gene: .
v_gene: TRBV28

CDR3aa: CASSFSRGQPQHF
CDR3nt: TGTGCCAGCAGCTTTAGTAGGGGTCAGCCCCAGCATTTT
j_gene: TRBJ1-5
abundance: .
d_gene: .
v_gene: TRBV11-2

CDR3aa: CASSVVGSTPGELFF
CDR3nt: TGTGCCAGCAGCGTAGTAGGGTCCACACCCGGGGAGCTGTTTTTT
j_gene: TRBJ2-2
abundance: once
d_gene: .
v_gene: TRBV9

CDR3aa: CASSLGGSGGNEQFF
CDR3nt: TGCGCCAGCAGCTTGGGGGGTTCGGGAGGCAATGAGCAGTTCTTC
j_gene: TRBJ2-1
abundance: .
d_gene: TRBD2
v_gene: TRBV5-1

CDR3aa: CSGQGVVDTQYF
CDR3nt: TGCAGCGGACAGGGGGTTGTAGATACGCAGTATTTT
j_gene: TRBJ2-3
abundance: .
d_gene: TRBD1
v_gene: TRBV29-1

CDR3aa: CASSFQGASNQPQHF
CDR3nt: TGTGCCAGCAGTTTTCAAGGGGCTAGCAATCAGCCCCAGCATTTT
j_gene: TRBJ1-5
abundance: .
d_gene: .
v_gene: TRBV28

CDR3aa: CATSIGQGAVNEQFF
CDR3nt: TGTGCCACCAGCATCGGACAGGGCGCCGTGAATGAGCAGTTCTTC
j_gene: TRBJ2-1
abundance: once
d_gene: TRBD1
v_gene: TRBV15

CDR3aa: CASSILWGENEQFF
CDR3nt: TGTGCCAGTAGTATTTTGTGGGGGGAAAATGAGCAGTTCTTC
j_gene: TRBJ2-1
abundance: .
d_gene: .
v_gene: TRBV19

CDR3aa: CASSEGPYGYTF
CDR3nt: TGTGCCAGCAGTGAGGGGCCATATGGCTACACCTTC
j_gene: TRBJ1-2
abundance: once
d_gene: .
v_gene: TRBV5-6

CDR3aa: CASSTGGYTGNTIYF
CDR3nt: TGTGCCAGCTCAACAGGGGGCTACACTGGAAACACCATATATTTT
j_gene: TRBJ1-3
abundance: few
d_gene: TRBD1
v_gene: TRBV18

CDR3aa: CASSRRARGVSYEQYF
CDR3nt: TGTGCCAGCAGCCGGCGCGCGCGGGGGGTATCCTACGAGCAGTACTTC
j_gene: TRBJ2-7
abundance: once
d_gene: TRBD2
v_gene: TRBV7-2

CDR3aa: CASSPGAKRSAGTQYF
CDR3nt: TGTGCCAGCAGCCCGGGGGCTAAGCGGTCCGCGGGGACCCAGTACTTC
j_gene: TRBJ2-5
abundance: .
d_gene: .
v_gene: TRBV6-6

CDR3aa: CASSSTQPGGGTQYF
CDR3nt: TGTGCCAGCAGCTCGACGCAGCCTGGGGGCGGGACCCAGTACTTC
j_gene: TRBJ2-5
abundance: .
d_gene: .
v_gene: TRBV5-4

CDR3aa: CAWQGPDTQYF
CDR3nt: TGTGCCTGGCAGGGACCAGATACGCAGTATTTT
j_gene: TRBJ2-3
abundance: .
d_gene: .
v_gene: TRBV30

CDR3aa: CASRSRVGGSYEQYF
CDR3nt: TGTGCCAGCCGATCCAGGGTCGGAGGCTCCTACGAGCAGTACTTC
j_gene: TRBJ2-7
abundance: .
d_gene: .
v_gene: TRBV28

CDR3aa: CASSGHYTGELFF
CDR3nt: TGCGCCAGCAGTGGACACTACACCGGGGAGCTGTTTTTT
j_gene: TRBJ2-2
abundance: .
d_gene: .
v_gene: TRBV10-1

CDR3aa: CASSLAEQFF
CDR3nt: TGTGCCAGCAGCTTGGCTGAGCAGTTCTTC
j_gene: TRBJ2-1
abundance: few
d_gene: .
v_gene: TRBV7-9

CDR3aa: CASSFIETQYF
CDR3nt: TGTGCCAGCAGTTTCATAGAGACCCAGTACTTC
j_gene: TRBJ2-5
abundance: .
d_gene: .
v_gene: TRBV2

CDR3aa: CASSYFRGGRAEAFF
CDR3nt: TGTGCCAGCAGTTACTTCAGGGGCGGTAGGGCTGAAGCTTTCTTT
j_gene: TRBJ1-1
abundance: .
d_gene: .
v_gene: TRBV6-5

CDR3aa: CASSSTPNNEQFF
CDR3nt: TGTGCCAGCAGCTCGACTCCTAACAATGAGCAGTTCTTC
j_gene: TRBJ2-1
abundance: .
d_gene: .
v_gene: TRBV5-8

CDR3aa: CASSPEGGGPDTQYF
CDR3nt: TGTGCCAGCAGTCCCGAGGGAGGAGGACCAGATACGCAGTATTTT
j_gene: TRBJ2-3
abundance: .
d_gene: .
v_gene: TRBV6-1

CDR3aa: CASSFPGSMTQYF
CDR3nt: TGTGCCAGCAGCTTCCCTGGGTCAATGACCCAGTACTTC
j_gene: TRBJ2-5
abundance: .
d_gene: .
v_gene: TRBV11-2

CDR3aa: CASSVAPDSTKAQYF
CDR3nt: TGTGCCAGCAGCGTAGCCCCCGACTCCACAAAAGCGCAGTATTTT
j_gene: TRBJ2-3
abundance: .
d_gene: .
v_gene: TRBV9

CDR3aa: CASSLDAGGTEAFF
CDR3nt: TGCGCCAGCAGCTTGGATGCAGGGGGCACTGAAGCTTTCTTT
j_gene: TRBJ1-1
abundance: .
d_gene: TRBD1
v_gene: TRBV5-1

CDR3aa: CASSDGGQETQYF
CDR3nt: TGTGCCAGCAGCGACGGGGGACAAGAGACCCAGTACTTC
j_gene: TRBJ2-5
abundance: once
d_gene: .
v_gene: TRBV7-6

CDR3aa: CASSAPGGRSTEAFF
CDR3nt: TGTGCCAGCAGTGCCCCAGGAGGGCGTTCCACTGAAGCTTTCTTT
j_gene: TRBJ1-1
abundance: .
d_gene: .
v_gene: TRBV28

CDR3aa: CASSLVSSGIVETQYF
CDR3nt: TGTGCCAGCAGTTTGGTCTCTAGCGGGATCGTAGAGACCCAGTACTTC
j_gene: TRBJ2-5
abundance: .
d_gene: TRBD2
v_gene: TRBV28

CDR3aa: CASSPLVEAGELFF
CDR3nt: TGTGCCAGCAGCCCCCTCGTGGAGGCCGGGGAGCTGTTTTTT
j_gene: TRBJ2-2
abundance: .
d_gene: .
v_gene: TRBV7-6

CDR3aa: CASSLGTGGGQPQHF
CDR3nt: TGCGCCAGCAGCTTGGGGACAGGGGGCGGACAGCCCCAGCATTTT
j_gene: TRBJ1-5
abundance: .
d_gene: TRBD1
v_gene: TRBV5-1

CDR3aa: CAWRGRAGAGEGEKLFF
CDR3nt: TGTGCCTGGAGAGGCAGGGCCGGAGCCGGAGAGGGCGAAAAACTGTTTTTT
j_gene: TRBJ1-4
abundance: .
d_gene: .
v_gene: TRBV30

CDR3aa: CASTSQGPPSYGEQYF
CDR3nt: TGTGCCAGCACCTCCCAGGGGCCCCCCTCCTACGGCGAGCAGTACTTC
j_gene: TRBJ2-7
abundance: .
d_gene: .
v_gene: TRBV4-2

CDR3aa: CASSGGSKNIQYF
CDR3nt: TGTGCCAGCAGCGGGGGGTCCAAAAACATTCAGTACTTC
j_gene: TRBJ2-4
abundance: .
d_gene: .
v_gene: TRBV9

CDR3aa: CASSTPRDGYTF
CDR3nt: TGTGCCAGTAGTACCCCCAGGGATGGCTACACCTTC
j_gene: TRBJ1-2
abundance: .
d_gene: .
v_gene: TRBV19